This T cell receptor (beta chain) was retrieved from a study of blood T cell repertoires in COVID-19. Study as a whole: The United States, Italy and Spain supplied acute and convalescent COVID-19 samples. Sample material is recorded as cDNA or gDNA derived from T cells, B-cell-depleted T cells, or PBMCs.

Seattle patients were enrolled while actively infected and followed longitudinally. Under the authors' procedure: By means of reference gene primer amplification, nucleated cell counts were estimated. Generated by immunoSEQ multiplex PCR, the TCRdb table keeps only in-frame clones and is missing some. That table supplies the V and J calls and clone size; D and trimming were determined from the DNA. Among roughly 440,000 clones listed, 70% to 90% were seen once. The clonotype comes from a woman in her forties or fifties with COVID-19, enrolled during active disease. Material for sequencing was peripheral blood.

The CDR3 DNA sequence: TGTGCCAGTAGTAACGGGAGGGAAGGGGACGAGCAGTACTTC. Protein sequence: CASSNGREGDEQYF. The chain is built from TRBV19 and TRBJ2-7, with 8 bases fitting TRBD2. With V trimmed by 4 bases and J by 5 bases, 7 bases remained unmatched. The length of the CDR3 is 14 residues. Germline CDR1 and CDR2: LNHDA and SQIVND (reference sequence).